This passage covers 5 T cell receptor beta chains from one sample sequenced in a study of T cells in Graves' hyperthyroidism and ophthalmopathy. It was RNA transcripts that yielded the amplified TCR beta CDR3 regions. Carried out on the TCR CDR3, a first-round RT-PCR used the HTBI primer set. Each CDR3 protein gets one entry after TCRdb re-called the multiplex PCR reads with MiXCR. In the table there are hundreds of thousands of distinct CDR3 sequences, around 40% of which are singletons. Sequenced: blood. The receptors derive from a middle-aged woman with Graves' hyperthyroidism.

This clonotype was detected many times. Its ends do not fully match the called genes, so a read error is possible. This chain uses TRBV7-9 with TRBJ2-3, with D unclear. The CDR3 has 13 amino acids. Germline V gene data show CDR1 as SEHNR and CDR2 as FQNEAQ (reference sequence). CDR3 DNA: TGTGCTAGCAGCTTGGGCGGCACAGATACGCAGTATTTT. Protein product: CASSLGGTDTQYF.

This clonotype was detected many times. The CDR3 bases are TGTGCCAGCAGCTTAGCGTTTGCTAATGAAAAACTGTTTTTT. Translating it yields CASSLAFANEKLFF. The chain couples TRBV7-9 to TRBJ1-4; D call uncertain. In germline, CDR1 is SEHNR, CDR2 FQNEAQ (reference sequence). The V and J ends lost 0 bases and 3 bases respectively, with 5 bases between them. The CDR3 loop spans 14 amino acids. Complete variable domain (other parts from reference TRBV7-9 and TRBJ1-4): DTGVSQNPRHKITKRGQNVTFRCDPISEHNRLYWYRQTLGQGPEFLTYFQNEAQLEKSRLLSDRFSAERPKGSFSTLEIQRTEQGDSAMYLCASSLAFANEKLFFGSGTQLSVL.

The J gene is TRBJ2-7, the V gene TRBV3-1; a possible D gene is TRBD1 (7 bases). Germline CDR1 and CDR2: LGHDT and YNNKEL (reference sequence). V was cut by 4 bases and J by 3 bases, with 13 bases left in between. This CDR3 comprises 14 residues. The CDR3: CASSPRQGGYEQYF. CDR3 bases: TGTGCCAGCAGCCCGAGACAGGGAGGCTACGAGCAGTACTTC.

This clonotype has a count of ten or more. V gene TRBV9 combines with J gene TRBJ1-1, with unresolved D. V lost 0 bases, J lost 3 bases, and 6 bases lay in between. CDR3 length: 13 residues. Germline V gives CDR1 SGDLS, CDR2 YYNGEE. This CDR3 reads CASSVGPDTEAFF. CDR3 DNA sequence: TGTGCCAGCAGCGTAGGACCGGACACTGAAGCTTTCTTT.

Worth noting for this clonotype: One junction end does not reproduce the germline sequence, and a read error may be involved. The chain has TRBV25-1 and TRBJ2-7; TRBD2 aligns across 8 bases. The CDR3 is made up of 11 amino acids. Germline V gene sequence: CDR1 MGHDK, CDR2 SYGVNS. CDR3 nucleotides: TGCGACAGCGGGAGTTACGACAAGCAGTACTTC. Amino acids: CDSGSYDKQYF.